The following is a TCR beta chain sequence with its context. Its antigen is not known. TCRdb reanalysed the reads using MiXCR and keeps one entry per CDR3 protein. The sample records about 83,000 distinct CDR3 sequences, roughly 44% being singletons. This entry is derived from a study of T cell repertoires in cytomegalovirus infection. The V and J ends lost 5 bases and 6 bases respectively, with 17 bases between them. The length of the CDR3 is 14 residues. Germline loops: CDR1 LNHDA, CDR2 SQIVND (reference sequence). This specimen was CD8+ T cells from cultured PBMCs, taken from culture after CMV antigen stimulation. This TCR was sampled from a human donor in good health (CMV status not recorded). Some clones in this sample may be carry-over from other donors' samples. V is TRBV19 and J is TRBJ2-7; D remains ambiguous. The CDR3 nucleotides read TGTGCCAGTAGTCTAACACGGACCCAAACCGAGCAGTACTTC. This translates into CASSLTRTQTEQYF.